The 27 T cell receptor beta chains below come from one sample, sequenced in a study of CD8 T cells in Susac syndrome. An input of roughly 0.45 to 1 ug of RNA was subjected to reverse transcription using random hexamers. TCRdb re-derived calls from the immunoSEQ multiplex PCR reads in MiXCR, one entry per CDR3 protein. The sample records 100,000 to 150,000 distinct CDR3 sequences, 80% to 85% being singletons. The sequenced material came from CD8+ T cells from PBMCs. Source of these receptors: a human donor with multiple sclerosis.

This chain joins TRBV27 and TRBJ2-3, with a possible D match to TRBD2 (6 bases). The length of the CDR3 is 13 residues. Trimming took 4 bases from V and 6 from J, leaving 11 bases between them. Germline V gene data show CDR1 as MNHEY and CDR2 as SMNVEV (reference sequence). CDR3 sequence reads: CASSSLSGDTQYF. In nucleotides, the CDR3 is TGTGCCAGCAGTTCCCTTAGCGGCGATACGCAGTATTTT.

The chain uses TRBV19 and TRBJ2-7; a weak D match, TRBD1 (5 bases). Looked up from germline, CDR1 is LNHDA and CDR2 is SQIVND (reference sequence). V was shortened by 4 bases and J by 2 bases, with 18 bases between the two germline ends. The CDR3 has 16 residues. The CDR3 DNA is TGTGCCAGTAGTACCAAATCGGTTGACAGAACCTACGAGCAGTACTTC. It encodes CASSTKSVDRTYEQYF. Full variable domain (outside the CDR3, taken from reference TRBV19 and TRBJ2-7): DGGITQSPKYLFRKEGQNVTLSCEQNLNHDAMYWYRQDPGQGLRLIYYSQIVNDFQKGDIAEGYSVSREKKESFPLTVTSAQKNPTAFYLCASSTKSVDRTYEQYFGPGTRLTVT.

This clonotype showed up just a few times. The CDR3 bases are TGTGCCAGCAGCTTAGGGACTAGCGGGGGGGGCGATGAGCAGTTCTTC. Its protein product is CASSLGTSGGGDEQFF. The J gene is TRBJ2-1, the V gene TRBV7-2; TRBD2 agrees at 15 bases. The trim removed 1 base at V and 8 bases at J, leaving 3 bases unmatched. This CDR3 region has 16 residues. Germline V gene data show CDR1 as SGHTA and CDR2 as FQGNSA.

V usage is TRBV5-1 and J usage is TRBJ2-7, with D maybe TRBD1 (5 bases). CDR1 is SGHRS and CDR2 is YFSETQ in the germline V gene. V gave up 1 base and J gave up 3 bases, with 8 bases separating them. CDR3 length equals 13 residues. Here the CDR3 reads CASSLPRVYEQYF. CDR3 DNA: TGCGCCAGCAGCTTGCCCAGGGTCTACGAGCAGTACTTC.

This chain connects TRBV7-9 to TRBJ1-2; TRBD1 matches 8 bases. The trim removed 5 bases at V and 6 bases at J, leaving 11 bases unmatched. Germline CDR1 SEHNR, CDR2 FQNEAQ (reference sequence). This CDR3 spans 15 amino acids. Written as DNA, the CDR3 is TGTGCCAGCAGCCTTCAGGGGGCGTCGTGGAATGGCTACACCTTC. Translation: CASSLQGASWNGYTF.

V usage is TRBV4-3 and J usage is TRBJ2-2; TRBD2 aligns across 12 bases. The CDR3 contains 17 residues. CDR1 and CDR2 from the germline V gene are LGHNA and YSLEER. Trimming at V came to 1 base and at J to 7 bases, leaving 7 bases not matched to a gene. This CDR3 reads CASSQGRLAGAIGELFF. In DNA, the CDR3 is TGCGCCAGCAGCCAAGGCCGACTAGCGGGAGCCATCGGGGAGCTGTTTTTT.

The chain links TRBV7-2 to TRBJ1-1; D possibly corresponds to TRBD1 (5 bases). V lost 2 bases, J lost 5 bases, and 18 bases lay in between. There are 16 residues in the CDR3. Per germline, CDR1 SGHTA and CDR2 FQGNSA. DNA of the CDR3: TGTGCCAGCAGCTTACCCCGGGGCCAGAGCTTTACTGAAGCTTTCTTT. This sequence encodes CASSLPRGQSFTEAFF.

This clonotype was counted between two and nine times. V usage is TRBV20-1 and J usage is TRBJ2-1; 14 bases align to TRBD2. After removal of 3 bases from V and 8 bases from J, the junction contained 3 bases not matched to a gene. Germline V gene data show CDR1 as DFQATT and CDR2 as SNEGSKA (reference sequence). This CDR3 has 14 amino acids. The DNA for the CDR3 is TGCAGTGCTAGGGGGACTAGCGGGAGCTATGAGCAGTTCTTC. This translates into CSARGTSGSYEQFF.

CDR3 amino acids: CAISESRSGGSYNEQFF. In DNA form, the CDR3 reads TGTGCCATCAGTGAGTCGCGCTCAGGGGGCTCCTACAATGAGCAGTTCTTC. The chain employs TRBV10-3 and TRBJ2-1, with 7 bases identical to TRBD1. This CDR3 region has 17 residues. CDR1 and CDR2 from the germline V gene are ENHRY and SYGVKD. J lost 0 bases, V lost 0 bases, and 5 bases had no gene match.

This rearrangement joins TRBV7-9 to TRBJ2-1, with D hard to call. V lost 8 bases and J 2 bases, leaving 10 bases between the germline ends. Germline V CDR1 and CDR2: SEHNR, FQNEAQ (reference sequence). The CDR3 runs to 13 residues. This CDR3 is CASRSETYNEQFF. DNA for the CDR3: TGTGCCAGCCGAAGCGAGACCTACAATGAGCAGTTCTTC.

Here the CDR3 DNA reads TGTGCCAGCTCACCTATATTCTACAGGGTTGGCACTGAAGCTTTCTTT. Protein product: CASSPIFYRVGTEAFF. This rearrangement joins TRBV18 to TRBJ1-1, with a possible D match to TRBD1 (6 bases). The germline CDR1 and CDR2 sequences are KGHSH and LQKENI. V was shortened by 3 bases and J by 4 bases, with 18 bases between the two germline ends. The CDR3 is 16 residues long.

This clonotype was found once. The J gene is TRBJ2-5, the V gene TRBV7-8; the match to TRBD1 covers 7 bases. V shed 1 base and J 3 bases; nucleotides not matched to a gene: 8. The CDR3 has 16 amino acids. The germline V gene has CDR1 SGHVS and CDR2 FQNEAQ. The CDR3 here is CASSLVIGTAEETQYF. DNA for the CDR3: TGTGCCAGCAGCTTAGTCATCGGGACAGCTGAAGAGACCCAGTACTTC.

This clonotype was counted only a few times. The V gene is TRBV6-2 or TRBV6-3, the J gene TRBJ1-5; 8 bases map to TRBD1. The CDR3 covers 20 residues. Germline V gives CDR1 MNHEY, CDR2 SVGEGT. V shed 2 bases and J 0 bases; nucleotides not matched to a gene: 15. The CDR3 coding sequence is TGTGCCAGCAGTTACGAGGGACAGGACGTTACTTTCTATAGCAATCAGCCCCAGCATTTT. This encodes CASSYEGQDVTFYSNQPQHF.

The J gene is TRBJ2-1, the V gene TRBV24-1; 15 bases are a match to TRBD2. This CDR3 spans 16 amino acids. The J segment lost 1 base and the V segment lost 9 bases, leaving 3 bases of the junction unmatched. Germline V CDR1 and CDR2: KGHDR, SFDVKD. The CDR3 loop is CATGTSGGFSYNEQFF. DNA for the CDR3: TGTGCCACCGGGACTAGCGGGGGGTTTTCCTACAATGAGCAGTTCTTC.

The rearrangement links TRBV19 to TRBJ2-6; either TRBD1 or TRBD2 may supply D (5 bases each). The germline V and J ends were trimmed by 3 bases and 0 bases, with 15 bases remaining between them. Germline loops: CDR1 LNHDA, CDR2 SQIVND (reference sequence). The CDR3 is 18 amino acids. The CDR3 nucleotides read TGTGCCAGTAGTATTGGGCGAGGGGATAACTCTGGGGCCAACGTCCTGACTTTC. Translated, it gives CASSIGRGDNSGANVLTF.

V and J are TRBV19 and TRBJ1-5, with D possibly matching TRBD1 (6 bases). The CDR3 has 16 residues. V gave up 3 bases and J gave up 7 bases, with 19 bases separating them. Looked up from germline, CDR1 is LNHDA and CDR2 is SQIVND (reference sequence). CDR3 bases: TGTGCCAGTAGTATCGGGTCCAGGGGAGCGGTACAGCCCCAGCATTTT. Its translation is CASSIGSRGAVQPQHF.

This sequence joins TRBV11-3 and TRBJ2-2; D ambiguous. CDR1 is SGHNT, CDR2 YENEEA, per germline. Trimming took 5 bases from V and 6 from J, leaving 7 bases between them. CDR3 size: 12 residues. Here the CDR3 DNA reads TGTGCCAGCAGCCCTGACCCCGGGGAGCTGTTTTTT. It specifies CASSPDPGELFF.

This sequence joins TRBV7-9 and TRBJ2-7, with D perhaps TRBD1 (5 bases). V lost 6 bases, J lost 5 bases, and 14 bases lay in between. This CDR3 is built from 13 residues. Germline V gives CDR1 SEHNR, CDR2 FQNEAQ (reference sequence). The CDR3 protein is CASSRVTGNEQYV. CDR3 bases: TGTGCCAGCAGTCGAGTTACAGGAAACGAGCAGTACGTC.

The chain links TRBV6-2 or TRBV6-3 to TRBJ1-1, with D possibly being TRBD1 (5 bases). The CDR3 has 16 residues. Germline V gene data show CDR1 as MNHEY and CDR2 as SVGEGT. Trimming pared 6 bases from V and 6 bases from J, leaving 23 bases between. This CDR3 is CASRNTLSEGGAEAFF. CDR3 in DNA: TGTGCCAGCAGAAATACGTTGTCGGAGGGAGGGGCTGAAGCTTTCTTT.

DNA of the CDR3: TGTGCCAGCAATACACCTCATCGACAGGGGGCGGCTGGGGCCAACGTCCTGACTTTC. Protein sequence: CASNTPHRQGAAGANVLTF. The V and J genes are TRBV25-1 and TRBJ2-6; TRBD1 agrees at 10 bases. This CDR3 is built from 19 residues. Germline values: CDR1 MGHDK, CDR2 SYGVNS. The trim removed 7 bases at V and 2 bases at J, leaving 14 bases unmatched.

The chain joins TRBV24-1 to TRBJ2-7, with 12 nucleotides matching TRBD2. The germline V gene encodes CDR1 KGHDR and CDR2 SFDVKD. V gave up 7 bases and J gave up 0 bases; unmatched junction bases: 9. The CDR3 runs 17 residues. The CDR3 bases are TGTGCCACCAGATTCGGACTAGCGGGACGCTTCTCCTACGAGCAGTACGTC. Amino acids: CATRFGLAGRFSYEQYV.

V usage is TRBV9 and J usage is TRBJ2-1; no firm D call. Germline V gives CDR1 SGDLS, CDR2 YYNGEE. The CDR3 spans 13 residues. With 1 base removed from V and 10 bases from J, the gap between germline ends came to 12 bases. The DNA of the CDR3 is TGTGCCAGCAGCGTATTATGGGGTGGCGAGCAGTTCTTC. It encodes CASSVLWGGEQFF.

V gene TRBV6-2 or TRBV6-3 combines with J gene TRBJ2-1; TRBD2 matches 7 bases. The CDR3 extends over 15 amino acids. CDR1 and CDR2 (germline): MNHEY, SVGEGT. The J segment lost 6 bases and the V segment lost 9 bases, leaving 14 bases of the junction unmatched. The CDR3 DNA is TGTGCCAGTAAATCCTTTTTAGCGGGCCGCAATGAGCAGTTCTTC. Residues: CASKSFLAGRNEQFF.

This clonotype was observed a single time. J is TRBJ2-1 and V is TRBV27, with 7 bases aligning to TRBD2. Germline-derived CDR1 and CDR2 are MNHEY and SMNVEV (reference sequence). Unmatched junction bases numbered 7, after V lost 5 bases and J lost 12 bases. The CDR3 is made up of 12 amino acids. The CDR3 loop reads CASSTRAGLQFF. The CDR3 DNA is TGTGCCAGCAGTACCAGAGCGGGACTGCAGTTCTTC.

The V call is TRBV5-1, the J call TRBJ2-1; 10 bases are a match to TRBD2. Unmatched junction bases numbered 3, after V lost 4 bases and J lost 5 bases. The CDR3 has 14 residues. Germline V gene lookup returns CDR1 SGHRS and CDR2 YFSETQ. The CDR3 reads CASSLGTSDNEQFF. CDR3 coding DNA: TGCGCCAGCAGCCTCGGGACTAGCGACAATGAGCAGTTCTTC. The full variable domain, rest sourced from reference TRBV5-1 and TRBJ2-1, is KAGVTQTPRYLIKTRGQQVTLSCSPISGHRSVSWYQQTPGQGLQFLFEYFSETQRNKGNFPGRFSGRQFSNSRSEMNVSTLELGDSALYLCASSLGTSDNEQFFGPGTRLTVL.

The chain joins TRBV27 to TRBJ2-1; maybe TRBD2 (6 bases). Trimming cost V 5 bases and J 0 bases, with 11 bases left between them. This CDR3 contains 15 residues. Germline-derived CDR1 and CDR2 are MNHEY and SMNVEV (reference sequence). The CDR3 bases are TGTGCCAGCAGTCCGGGACTCAACTCCTACAATGAGCAGTTCTTC. Translating it yields CASSPGLNSYNEQFF.

V usage is TRBV5-1 and J usage is TRBJ2-7, with D unresolved. The CDR3 contains 16 residues. CDR1 is SGHRS and CDR2 is YFSETQ in the germline V gene. The V and J ends lost 5 bases and 5 bases respectively, with 23 bases between them. The CDR3 sequence is CASSFWGTGGVDEQYF. The CDR3 DNA is TGCGCCAGCAGTTTTTGGGGAACCGGTGGTGTTGACGAGCAGTACTTC. The full variable domain, its missing parts supplied by reference TRBV5-1 and TRBJ2-7, is KAGVTQTPRYLIKTRGQQVTLSCSPISGHRSVSWYQQTPGQGLQFLFEYFSETQRNKGNFPGRFSGRQFSNSRSEMNVSTLELGDSALYLCASSFWGTGGVDEQYFGPGTRLTVT.